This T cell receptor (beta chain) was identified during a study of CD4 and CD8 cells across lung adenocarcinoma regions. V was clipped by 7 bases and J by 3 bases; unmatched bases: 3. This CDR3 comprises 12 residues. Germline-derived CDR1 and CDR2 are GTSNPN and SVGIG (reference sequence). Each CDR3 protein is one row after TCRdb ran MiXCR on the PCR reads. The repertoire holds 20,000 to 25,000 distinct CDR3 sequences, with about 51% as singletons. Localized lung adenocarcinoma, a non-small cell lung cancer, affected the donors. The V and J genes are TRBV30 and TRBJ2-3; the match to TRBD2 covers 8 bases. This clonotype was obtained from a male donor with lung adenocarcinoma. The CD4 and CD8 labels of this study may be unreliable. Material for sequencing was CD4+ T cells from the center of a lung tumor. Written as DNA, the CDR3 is TGTGCCTTTAGCGGGATGACAGATACGCAGTATTTT. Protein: CAFSGMTDTQYF.